These 20 T cell receptor beta chains came from one sample sequenced in a study of blood T cells in healthy people across ages. A J-beta primer mix and a sample-barcoded 5' primer were used in a second PCR of about 6 to 12 cycles. MiXCR was run by TCRdb on the 5' RACE reads, yielding one entry per CDR3 protein. This sample has approximately 820,000 distinct CDR3 sequences, with around two fifths found just once. The sample comprised blood. The receptors shown here come from a man in his 60s in good health.

V gene TRBV6-1 combines with J gene TRBJ1-2, with TRBD1 as a possible D gene (5 bases). The CDR3 spans 13 residues. V was pared by 6 bases and J by 8 bases, with 16 bases between. The germline V gene encodes CDR1 MNHNS and CDR2 SASEGT. CDR3 loop: CASSRSGTSGYTF. The DNA of the CDR3 is TGTGCCAGCAGCCGATCCGGGACTAGCGGCTACACCTTC.

This clonotype occurred a few times. The V and J genes are TRBV7-2 and TRBJ2-2; perhaps TRBD1 as D (5 bases). Per germline, CDR1 SGHTA and CDR2 FQGNSA. CDR3 size: 16 residues. V lost 2 bases and J lost 1, with 11 bases in between. CDR3 nucleotide sequence: TGTGCCAGCAGCTTATCAGGGATTGAGAACACCGGGGAGCTGTTTTTT. Its protein product is CASSLSGIENTGELFF.

This clonotype has a handful of counts. The gene calls are TRBV5-6 and TRBJ2-6, with a weak D call TRBD1 (5 bases). Germline V gives CDR1 SGHDT, CDR2 YYEEEE. V lost 2 bases to trimming and J lost 0 bases, with 21 bases between them. This CDR3 contains 20 residues. The CDR3 is CASSLYHFQGSSSGANVLTF. For the CDR3, the DNA is TGTGCCAGCAGCTTATACCATTTTCAGGGAAGTTCCTCTGGGGCCAACGTCCTGACTTTC.

The J gene is TRBJ2-3, the V gene TRBV29-1; 12 nucleotides match TRBD2. Germline V gene data show CDR1 as SQVTM and CDR2 as ANQGSEA. V gave up 7 bases and J gave up 5 bases; unmatched junction bases: 13. The length of the CDR3 is 16 residues. DNA for the CDR3: TGCAGCGCAAGTGGTGGGCTAGCGGGGGGGCAAGATACGCAGTATTTT. It specifies CSASGGLAGGQDTQYF.

This clonotype was counted only a few times. CDR3 nucleotide sequence: TGTGCCAGCAGGGCGGGGGGGGCATACTACAATGAGCAGTTCTTC. Its translation: CASRAGGAYYNEQFF. The genes are TRBV6-1 and TRBJ2-1; the match to TRBD2 covers 9 bases. Germline CDR1 reads MNHNS; CDR2 reads SASEGT. V lost 6 bases, J lost 3 bases, and 6 bases stayed unmatched. The CDR3 has 15 amino acids.

This clonotype appeared a few times. The chain links TRBV9 to TRBJ2-5; D perhaps matches TRBD2 (5 bases). CDR1 and CDR2 (germline): SGDLS, YYNGEE. Trimming removed 1 base from V and 1 base from J, with 17 bases in between. CDR3 length equals 17 residues. The CDR3 sequence: CASSVNPGPGIQETQYF. The CDR3 DNA is TGTGCCAGCAGCGTAAACCCCGGGCCGGGGATCCAAGAGACCCAGTACTTC.

This clonotype was detected only a few times. The CDR3 loop reads CASSLADRLPPFF. In DNA form, the CDR3 reads TGTGCCAGCAGCTTAGCTGACAGGCTCCCCCCGTTCTTC. The chain joins TRBV7-2 to TRBJ2-1, with D perhaps matching TRBD1 (6 bases). The germline V gene has CDR1 SGHTA and CDR2 FQGNSA. V was cut by 0 bases and J by 15 bases, with 15 bases left in between. The CDR3 spans 13 residues.

This chain connects TRBV7-6 to TRBJ2-1, with 9 positions matching TRBD2. V was pared by 2 bases and J by 3 bases, with 5 bases of the junction left unmatched. Germline CDR1 reads SGHVS; CDR2 reads FNYEAQ. There are 16 residues in the CDR3. DNA of the CDR3: TGTGCCAGCAGCTTACAGCGGGGGGTGTACTACAATGAGCAGTTCTTC. Amino acid sequence: CASSLQRGVYYNEQFF.

There are a few counts of this clonotype. This rearrangement joins TRBV6-2 or TRBV6-3 to TRBJ2-1; possibly TRBD1 for D (6 bases). CDR1 and CDR2 from the germline V gene are MNHEY and SVGEGT. V dropped 2 bases and J dropped 6 bases, with 14 bases sitting between them. CDR3 length: 15 residues. The CDR3 protein is CASSYPGHPPNEQFF. CDR3 DNA sequence: TGTGCCAGCAGTTACCCGGGACACCCTCCCAATGAGCAGTTCTTC.

Many counts were recorded for this clonotype. The chain links TRBV30 to TRBJ2-1, with D possibly TRBD2 on 6 matching bases. Trimming left V 4 bases short and J 4 bases short, with 11 bases between. CDR3 length equals 13 residues. Looked up from germline, CDR1 is GTSNPN and CDR2 is SVGIG (reference sequence). The CDR3 DNA follows: TGTGCCTGGAATACCCGGGGGTACAATGAGCAGTTCTTC. Its protein product is CAWNTRGYNEQFF.

This clonotype came up a few times. A much larger clonotype is one base distant, so this may be a read error. The chain links TRBV5-1 to TRBJ1-5; D is uncertain. The CDR3 totals 13 residues. Trimming removed 5 bases at V and 7 bases at J, with 13 bases between. Per germline, CDR1 SGHRS and CDR2 YFSETQ. CDR3 in amino acids: CASRGSDNQPQHF. The CDR3 bases are TGCGCCAGCAGAGGATCCGATAACCAGCCCCAGCATTTT.

The chain combines TRBV4-3 with TRBJ2-7, with D possibly matching TRBD1 (5 bases). CDR3 length equals 15 residues. From germline, CDR1 is LGHNA and CDR2 YSLEER. Trimming cost V 3 bases and J 0 bases, with 12 bases left between them. Written as DNA, the CDR3 is TGCGCCAGCAGCCAGAGGCAGGGAAACTCCTACGAGCAGTACTTC. Translated, it gives CASSQRQGNSYEQYF.

This clonotype was recorded a few times. This chain uses TRBV27 with TRBJ1-1; weak D call: TRBD1 (6 bases). The V end lost 7 bases, the J end lost 0 bases, and 18 bases lay between the germline ends. Germline V gives CDR1 MNHEY, CDR2 SMNVEV (reference sequence). The CDR3 sequence is 16 residues long. CDR3 nucleotide sequence: TGTGCCAGCACCGGGGGCGCCGGTCGGATGAACACTGAAGCTTTCTTT. This sequence encodes CASTGGAGRMNTEAFF.

As regards this clonotype: One junction end disagrees with the germline gene, perhaps due to a read error. This chain uses TRBV20-1 with TRBJ2-3; the match to TRBD1 covers 9 bases. The CDR3 runs to 15 residues. Per the germline V gene, CDR1 is DFQATT and CDR2 is SNEGSKA (reference sequence). The CDR3 nucleotides are TGCAGTGCCGCGACAGGGGGAGAGGGCACAGATATGCAGTATTTT. Its protein is CSAATGGEGTDMQYF.

The chain couples TRBV7-2 to TRBJ1-2; D call uncertain. The CDR3 has 14 amino acids. The V end was cut by 2 bases, the J end by 7 bases, with 14 bases between. CDR1 and CDR2 from the germline V gene are SGHTA and FQGNSA. CDR3 residues: CASSLIRQGGGYTF. In DNA, the CDR3 is TGTGCCAGCAGCTTAATTAGGCAAGGTGGTGGCTACACCTTC.

This clonotype came up a few times. The rearrangement uses TRBV7-2 and TRBJ2-6, with 9 bases aligning to TRBD1. Per the germline V gene, CDR1 is SGHTA and CDR2 is FQGNSA. With V trimmed by 3 bases and J by 1 base, 7 bases remained unmatched. The CDR3 has 18 residues. CDR3 in DNA: TGTGCCAGCAGCTTCGGGACAGGGCGCGCGTCTGGGGCCAACGTCCTGACTTTC. This translates into CASSFGTGRASGANVLTF.

CDR3 amino acids: CASSLVGAGEGGGETQYF. CDR3 DNA: TGTGCCAGCAGCTTGGTGGGGGCAGGTGAGGGGGGTGGAGAGACCCAGTACTTC. The rearrangement uses TRBV7-2 and TRBJ2-5; the D call may be TRBD1 or TRBD2 (6 bases each). The CDR3 consists of 18 residues. Germline-derived CDR1 and CDR2 are SGHTA and FQGNSA. Trimming shortened V by 3 bases and J by 4 bases, and 24 bases separated the two germline ends.

In this sample, this clonotype turned up a few times. This chain joins TRBV11-2 and TRBJ1-6; D gene uncertain. The CDR3 consists of 14 residues. The V and J ends lost 2 bases and 7 bases respectively, with 9 bases between them. From germline, CDR1 is SGHAT and CDR2 FQNNGV. CDR3 sequence: CASSLKSPNSPLHF. DNA of the CDR3: TGTGCCAGCAGCTTAAAGAGCCCAAATTCACCCCTCCACTTT.

The rearrangement joins TRBV20-1 to TRBJ2-1; a possible D gene is TRBD2 (7 bases). The germline V and J ends were trimmed by 5 bases and 6 bases, with 17 bases remaining between them. The CDR3 totals 14 residues. Germline CDR1 reads DFQATT; CDR2 reads SNEGSKA (reference sequence). CDR3 protein: CSAWGGGVGNEQFF. The DNA for the CDR3 is TGCAGTGCTTGGGGAGGGGGGGTAGGCAATGAGCAGTTCTTC.

This chain uses TRBV7-9 with TRBJ2-7; tentative D call: TRBD1 (5 bases). From germline, CDR1 is SEHNR and CDR2 FQNEAQ (reference sequence). This CDR3 is 14 amino acids long. The germline V and J ends were trimmed by 2 bases and 3 bases, with 11 bases remaining between them. CDR3 in amino acids: CASSLRQGHYEQYF. The CDR3 nucleotides are TGTGCCAGCAGCTTAAGGCAGGGCCACTACGAGCAGTACTTC. The full variable domain, rest sourced from reference TRBV7-9 and TRBJ2-7, is DTGVSQNPRHKITKRGQNVTFRCDPISEHNRLYWYRQTLGQGPEFLTYFQNEAQLEKSRLLSDRFSAERPKGSFSTLEIQRTEQGDSAMYLCASSLRQGHYEQYFGPGTRLTVT.